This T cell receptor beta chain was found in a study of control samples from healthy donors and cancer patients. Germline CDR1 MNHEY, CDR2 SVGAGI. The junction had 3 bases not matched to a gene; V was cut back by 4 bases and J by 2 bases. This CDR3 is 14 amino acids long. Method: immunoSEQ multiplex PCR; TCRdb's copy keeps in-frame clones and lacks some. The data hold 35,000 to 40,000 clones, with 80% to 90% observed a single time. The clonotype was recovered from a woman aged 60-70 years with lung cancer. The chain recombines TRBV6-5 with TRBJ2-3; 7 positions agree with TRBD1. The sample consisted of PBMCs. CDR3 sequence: CASSFTGDTDTQYF. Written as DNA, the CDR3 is TGTGCCAGCAGTTTCACAGGGGACACAGATACGCAGTATTTT.